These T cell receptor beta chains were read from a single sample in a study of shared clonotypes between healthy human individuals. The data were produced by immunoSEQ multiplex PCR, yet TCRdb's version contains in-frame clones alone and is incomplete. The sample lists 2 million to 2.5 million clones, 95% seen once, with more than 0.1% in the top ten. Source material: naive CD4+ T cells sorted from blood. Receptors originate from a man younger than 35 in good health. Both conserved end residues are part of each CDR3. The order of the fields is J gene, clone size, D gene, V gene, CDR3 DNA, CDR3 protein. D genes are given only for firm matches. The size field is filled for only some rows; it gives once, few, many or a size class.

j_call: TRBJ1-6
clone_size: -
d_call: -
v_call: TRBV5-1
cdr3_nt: TGCGCCAGCAGCCCAAGGGACGGACTTAATTCACCCCTCCACTTT
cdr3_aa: CASSPRDGLNSPLHF

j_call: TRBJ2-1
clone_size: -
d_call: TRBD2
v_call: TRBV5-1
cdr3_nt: TGCGCCAGCAGTCAGGGCGGGAGTTTCTACAATGAGCAGTTCTTC
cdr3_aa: CASSQGGSFYNEQFF

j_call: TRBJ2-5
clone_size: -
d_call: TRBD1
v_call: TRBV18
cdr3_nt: TGTGCCAGCTCACCCAGGGGACAGGAGACCCAGTACTTC
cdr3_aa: CASSPRGQETQYF

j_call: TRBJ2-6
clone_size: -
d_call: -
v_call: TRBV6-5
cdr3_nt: TGTGCCAGCAGAGAGGGTTCGGCCGGGGCCAACGTCCTGACTTTC
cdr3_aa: CASREGSAGANVLTF

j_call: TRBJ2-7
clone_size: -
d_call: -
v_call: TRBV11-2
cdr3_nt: TGTGCCAGCAGCTTTATCGACGAGCAGTACTTC
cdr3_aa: CASSFIDEQYF

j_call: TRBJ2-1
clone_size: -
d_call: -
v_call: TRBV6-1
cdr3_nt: TGTGCCAGCAGCCCGCGAGGAGGGGACTGGAATGAGCAGTTCTTC
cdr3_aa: CASSPRGGDWNEQFF

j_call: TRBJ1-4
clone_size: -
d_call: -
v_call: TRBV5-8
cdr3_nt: TGTGCCAGCAGCCCGGTGGGAGGACCAACTAATGAAAAACTGTTTTTT
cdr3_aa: CASSPVGGPTNEKLFF

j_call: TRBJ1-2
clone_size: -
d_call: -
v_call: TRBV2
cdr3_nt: TGTGCCAGCAGTGAAAACCCGGGACTTCTGAATGGCTACACCTTC
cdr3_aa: CASSENPGLLNGYTF

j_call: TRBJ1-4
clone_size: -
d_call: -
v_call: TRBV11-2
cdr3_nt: TGTGCCAGCAGCCCGCGGGACTCGCGTAATGAAAAACTGTTTTTT
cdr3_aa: CASSPRDSRNEKLFF

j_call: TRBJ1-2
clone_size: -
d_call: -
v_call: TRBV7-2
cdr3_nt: TGTGCCAGCAGCTTAGGGGGAGGGTCCTATGGCTACACCTTC
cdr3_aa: CASSLGGGSYGYTF

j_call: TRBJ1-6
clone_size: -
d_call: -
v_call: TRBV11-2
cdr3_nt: TGTGCCAGCAGCTTAGATGAGGTGGCAGGAGCCGGGCCCCTCCACTTT
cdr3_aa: CASSLDEVAGAGPLHF

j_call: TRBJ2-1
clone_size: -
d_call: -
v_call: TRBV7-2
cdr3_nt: TGTGCCAGCAGCTTCGGAGGAAGTAACAATGAGCAGTTCTTC
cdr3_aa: CASSFGGSNNEQFF

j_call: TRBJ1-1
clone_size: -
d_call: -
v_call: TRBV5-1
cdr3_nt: TGCGCCAGCAGCCTCGCAGGCTCGAACACTGAAGCTTTCTTT
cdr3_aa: CASSLAGSNTEAFF

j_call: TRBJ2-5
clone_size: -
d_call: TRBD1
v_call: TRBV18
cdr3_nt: TGTGCCAGCTCACCACCAGGTCGACAGGGGGGAGAGACCCAGTACTTC
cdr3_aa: CASSPPGRQGGETQYF

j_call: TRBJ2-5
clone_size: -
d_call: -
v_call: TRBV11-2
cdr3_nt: TGTGCCAGCAGCTTAGGGGCCTCGGGGACCCAGTACTTC
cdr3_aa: CASSLGASGTQYF

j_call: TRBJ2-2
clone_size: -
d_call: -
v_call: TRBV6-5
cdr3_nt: TGTGCCAGCAGCCTGACTAGACACACCGGGGAGCTGTTTTTT
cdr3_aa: CASSLTRHTGELFF

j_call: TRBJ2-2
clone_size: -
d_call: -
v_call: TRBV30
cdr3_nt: TGTGCCACCAATCTTCCCGGGGAGCTGTTTTTT
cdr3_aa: CATNLPGELFF

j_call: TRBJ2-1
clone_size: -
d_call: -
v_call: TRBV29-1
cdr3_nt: TGCAGCGTTGTAGTCTCCTACAATGAGCAGTTCTTC
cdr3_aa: CSVVVSYNEQFF

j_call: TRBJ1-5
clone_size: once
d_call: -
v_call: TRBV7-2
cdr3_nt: TGTGCCAGCAGCTCAGGGTTGCCCCAGCATTTT
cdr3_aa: CASSSGLPQHF

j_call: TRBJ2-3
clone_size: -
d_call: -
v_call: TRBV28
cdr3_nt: TGTGCCAGTGGGCGGAGATCCACAGATACGCAGTATTTT
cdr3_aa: CASGRRSTDTQYF

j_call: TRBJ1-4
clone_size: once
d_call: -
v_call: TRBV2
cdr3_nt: TGTGCCAGCAGTGCAGGGCCTAATGAAAAACTGTTTTTT
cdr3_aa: CASSAGPNEKLFF

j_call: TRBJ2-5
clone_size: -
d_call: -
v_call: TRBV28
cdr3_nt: TGTGCCAGCAGGGGGGACGGACGGTACCAAGAGACCCAGTACTTC
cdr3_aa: CASRGDGRYQETQYF

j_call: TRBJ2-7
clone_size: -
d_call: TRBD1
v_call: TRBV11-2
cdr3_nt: TGTGCCAGCAGCGTGGGACAGGGGATAACCTACGAGCAGTACTTC
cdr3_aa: CASSVGQGITYEQYF